This T cell receptor (beta chain) is from a study of T cells in Graves' hyperthyroidism and ophthalmopathy. Background on the study: It was at initial diagnosis, before any treatment, that peripheral blood was collected. Regarding the study as a whole: Most expanded thyroid clonotypes above 0.001 recurred in blood. Ophthalmopathy, as predicted by the model, came a median roughly 6.3 months after the prediction.

TCR beta CDR3 sequences were amplified from RNA transcripts. TCR CDR3 underwent first-round RT-PCR with the HTBI primer set. TCRdb reprocessed the multiplex PCR reads with MiXCR, giving one entry per CDR3 protein. The sample includes 200,000 to 250,000 distinct CDR3 sequences, about 16% of them seen just once. This clonotype was picked up a small number of times. Its antigen is unidentified. Subjects aged 18 to 65 presented with newly diagnosed hyperthyroidism of less than 2 months' duration. The receptor comes from a man aged 35 to 55 with Graves' hyperthyroidism. What was sequenced was blood.

This chain's CDR3 is CASSPYLTATDLTEAFF. The CDR3 DNA reads as TGCGCCAGCAGCCCTTACTTGACAGCCACCGACCTCACTGAAGCTTTCTTT. This sequence joins TRBV4-1 and TRBJ1-1, with D possibly TRBD1 on 5 matching bases. This CDR3 region has 17 residues. Germline lookup yields CDR1 MGHRA and CDR2 YSYEKL. The V end was cut by 4 bases, the J end by 4 bases, with 22 bases between.